A selection of T cell receptor beta chains follows, all from one sample in a study of identical twins. TCRdb re-called the 5' RACE reads with MiXCR, one entry per CDR3 protein. The sample yields roughly 250,000 distinct CDR3 sequences, around an eighth seen once. The sequencing sample was made of memory (CD45RO+) T cells sorted from blood. Receptors were obtained from a woman aged 18-35 years in good health. Each CDR3 is given with its conserved first and last residue. D genes are given only for firm matches. Clone size is shown for a subset of rows, as once, few, many or a class of expanded clone.

j_call clone_size d_call v_call cdr3_aa cdr3_nt
TRBJ1-5 few NA TRBV7-8 CASSLGRVNQPQHF TGTGCCAGCAGCTTAGGGAGGGTTAATCAGCCCCAGCATTTT
TRBJ2-3 few NA TRBV20-1 CSAPPRTSTDTQYF TGCAGTGCCCCCCCCCGGACTAGCACAGATACGCAGTATTTT
TRBJ2-5 few NA TRBV9 CASSVDPQGLETQYF TGTGCCAGCAGCGTAGACCCACAGGGCCTAGAGACCCAGTACTTC
TRBJ1-2 many NA TRBV3-1 CASSPTGGGYGYTF TGTGCCAGCAGCCCAACCGGAGGGGGCTATGGCTACACCTTC
TRBJ2-3 few NA TRBV7-9 CASSLGSVSGSTDTQYF TGTGCCAGCAGCTTAGGCTCCGTTAGCGGATCCACAGATACGCAGTATTTT
TRBJ2-5 few TRBD2 TRBV14 CASSQGLAGVETQYF TGTGCCAGCAGCCAAGGTCTAGCGGGGGTTGAGACCCAGTACTTC
TRBJ2-7 NA TRBD2 TRBV6-5 CASSYSGGGRYEQYF TGTGCCAGCAGTTACTCCGGGGGGGGAAGATACGAGCAGTACTTC
TRBJ1-4 NA NA TRBV20-1 CSASRRSGAENEKLFF TGCAGTGCTAGCAGACGATCAGGGGCCGAAAATGAAAAACTGTTTTTT
TRBJ2-3 NA TRBD1 TRBV20-1 CSATGTGTGGWDVNTQYF TGCAGTGCTACGGGTACCGGGACAGGGGGTTGGGACGTGAATACGCAGTATTTT
TRBJ2-1 few NA TRBV25-1 CASVGRARSGYNEQFF TGTGCCAGCGTTGGGCGTGCGCGGTCGGGGTACAATGAGCAGTTCTTC
TRBJ1-2 few NA TRBV7-9 CASSTVDSTNYGYTF TGTGCCAGCAGCACCGTCGACAGCACAAACTATGGCTACACCTTC
TRBJ1-2 few TRBD1 TRBV2 CASRVQQGMGYGYTF TGTGCCAGCAGAGTCCAACAGGGGATGGGTTATGGCTACACCTTC
TRBJ2-1 NA NA TRBV12-5 CASGYGEQFF TGTGCTAGTGGCTATGGTGAGCAGTTCTTC
TRBJ2-1 few TRBD1 TRBV2 CASSFPRTGGGEQFF TGTGCCAGCAGTTTTCCCAGGACAGGGGGCGGTGAGCAGTTCTTC
TRBJ1-1 many NA TRBV30 CAWSVLGISTEAFF TGTGCCTGGAGTGTACTAGGGATCAGCACTGAAGCTTTCTTT
TRBJ2-7 NA NA TRBV20-1 CSARDPRTYEQYF TGCAGTGCTAGAGATCCCAGGACCTACGAGCAGTACTTC
TRBJ1-1 many TRBD1 TRBV6-5 CASSYQGLQGSIFF TGTGCCAGCAGTTACCAGGGTCTACAGGGGTCTATTTTCTTT
TRBJ2-7 few TRBD2 TRBV20-1 CSARGERGEREQYF TGCAGTGCTAGAGGGGAGCGGGGGGAGAGGGAGCAGTACTTC
TRBJ2-1 NA NA TRBV2 CATYGQSHGSLGTYNEQFF TGTGCCACCTATGGACAGTCCCATGGATCCCTCGGGACCTACAATGAGCAGTTCTTC
TRBJ2-1 once NA TRBV20-1 CSARDIFGADAYNEQFF TGCAGTGCTAGAGATATATTCGGAGCGGATGCCTACAATGAGCAGTTCTTC
TRBJ2-3 NA NA TRBV10-3 CAIRNPGGGSPDTQYF TGTGCCATCAGAAACCCAGGGGGCGGGAGCCCAGATACGCAGTATTTT
TRBJ2-1 NA NA TRBV29-1 CSVALGGVLDEQFF TGCAGCGTTGCGCTCGGGGGTGTTTTGGATGAGCAGTTCTTC
TRBJ2-2 NA TRBD1 TRBV19 CASSFYGQGKGGELFF TGTGCCAGTAGTTTCTACGGACAGGGGAAAGGAGGGGAGCTGTTTTTT
TRBJ1-4 many NA TRBV7-9 CASSLGGVREKLFF TGTGCCAGCAGCTTAGGGGGTGTACGTGAAAAACTGTTTTTT
TRBJ1-1 few NA TRBV7-9 CASSPDTNTEAFF TGTGCCAGCAGCCCGGACACGAACACTGAAGCTTTCTTT
TRBJ2-2 NA NA TRBV20-1 CSARPSSWTGELFF TGCAGTGCTCGCCCGAGCTCGTGGACCGGGGAGCTGTTTTTT
TRBJ2-7 few NA TRBV6-5 CASSYGRAGGTSGTYEQYF TGTGCCAGCAGTTATGGGAGGGCAGGGGGAACTAGCGGAACCTACGAGCAGTACTTC
TRBJ2-3 NA TRBD1 TRBV7-8 CASSLWDRPTDTQYF TGTGCCAGCAGCCTCTGGGACAGGCCAACAGATACGCAGTATTTT
TRBJ2-7 few NA TRBV9 CASSPRQGMERFSYEQYF TGTGCCAGCAGCCCCCGCCAAGGCATGGAGCGTTTCTCCTACGAGCAGTACTTC
TRBJ1-6 many TRBD1 TRBV12-3/TRBV12-4 CASSLGRTGRNSPLHF TGTGCCAGCAGTTTAGGACGGACAGGGCGGAATTCACCCCTCCACTTT
TRBJ2-7 many TRBD2 TRBV6-5 CASSFERGAYEQYF TGTGCCAGCAGTTTTGAGCGGGGGGCCTACGAGCAGTACTTC